The 9 T cell receptor beta chains in this list originate from one sample, sequenced in a study of identical twins. TCRdb reanalysed the 5' RACE reads using MiXCR and keeps one entry per CDR3 protein. The sample has some 1,700,000 distinct CDR3 sequences, around a third seen once. Specimen: cord blood. The source is a newborn girl in good health.

The chain joins TRBV5-1 to TRBJ2-3, with 8 bases matching TRBD2. The junction had 4 bases not matched to a gene; V was cut back by 0 bases and J by 4 bases. The CDR3 extends over 15 amino acids. Germline loops: CDR1 SGHRS, CDR2 YFSETQ. CDR3 DNA: TGCGCCAGCAGCTTGGTCCGCGGGGGGTCAGATACGCAGTATTTT. This translates into CASSLVRGGSDTQYF.

The J gene is TRBJ1-2, the V gene TRBV12-3 or TRBV12-4; TRBD1 might be the D (6 bases). The V gene lost 3 bases and the J gene lost 1 base, with 9 bases spanning the gap. This CDR3 region has 14 residues. The CDR3 nucleotides are TGTGCCAGCAGTTTCTACAGGGTTAACTATGGCTACACCTTC. Protein product: CASSFYRVNYGYTF.

The chain carries TRBV4-1 and TRBJ2-1; 7 bases fit TRBD2. TRBJ2-7 explains the end of the DNA better; the J call may be wrong. Per germline, CDR1 MGHRA and CDR2 YSYEKL. There are 15 residues in the CDR3. CDR3 residues: CASSQGGSGYNEQYF. Here the CDR3 DNA reads TGCGCCAGCAGCCAAGGCGGGAGCGGGTACAATGAGCAGTACTTC.

The genes are TRBV5-1 and TRBJ2-7; 9 bases are shared with TRBD2. J gave up 0 bases and V 2 bases, and 3 bases lay outside the gene matches. CDR3 size: 15 residues. Per germline, CDR1 SGHRS and CDR2 YFSETQ. CDR3 nucleotide sequence: TGCGCCAGCAGCTTTAGCGGGAGATTCTCCTACGAGCAGTACTTC. This translates into CASSFSGRFSYEQYF.

As for this clonotype: It may be a read error: a sequence one base away is much more abundant. This chain uses TRBV7-2 with TRBJ1-2, with D possibly TRBD1 on 5 matching bases. CDR1 and CDR2 (germline): SGHTA, FQGNSA. CDR3 length equals 13 residues. Trimming took off 8 bases at V and 6 bases at J, with 16 bases between the two ends. The CDR3 spells CASGLTEIHGYTF. CDR3 coding DNA: TGTGCCAGCGGCCTGACAGAGATCCATGGCTACACCTTC.

There are a few counts of this clonotype. The chain is built from TRBV20-1 and TRBJ2-6; maybe TRBD1 (5 bases). Germline V gene data show CDR1 as DFQATT and CDR2 as SNEGSKA (reference sequence). The CDR3 extends over 17 amino acids. V was pared by 8 bases and J by 0 bases, with 20 bases between. CDR3 DNA sequence: TGCAGTACGATCAGACAGACATACCTCTCTGGGGCCAACGTCCTGACTTTC. Its translation: CSTIRQTYLSGANVLTF.

In its sample, this clonotype was seen a few times. V is TRBV10-3 and J is TRBJ1-5; no definite D call. V lost 4 bases, J lost 2 bases, and 12 bases lay in between. The CDR3 runs 15 residues. Germline CDR1 reads ENHRY; CDR2 reads SYGVKD. The CDR3 protein is CAISGLLGGNQPQHF. Written as DNA, the CDR3 is TGTGCCATCAGTGGACTCCTCGGGGGCAATCAGCCCCAGCATTTT.

The J gene is TRBJ2-2, the V gene TRBV6-4, with 8 bases matching TRBD2. Germline V gene lookup returns CDR1 MRHNA and CDR2 SNTAGT. J lost 7 bases, V lost 6 bases, and 10 bases had no gene match. This CDR3 is 15 amino acids long. The CDR3 region has the DNA TGTGCCAGCAGAGAACGGGGGGGCATCAGCGGGGAGCTGTTTTTT. It specifies CASRERGGISGELFF.

This clonotype was found many times. The chain couples TRBV12-5 to TRBJ2-5; 7 bases align to TRBD1. Germline-derived CDR1 and CDR2 are LGHNT and FRNRAP. This CDR3 comprises 13 residues. V was pared by 6 bases and J by 1 base, with 2 bases of the junction left unmatched. As DNA, the CDR3 is TGTGCTAGTGGCCGGACAGGCCAAGAGACCCAGTACTTC. Translation: CASGRTGQETQYF.